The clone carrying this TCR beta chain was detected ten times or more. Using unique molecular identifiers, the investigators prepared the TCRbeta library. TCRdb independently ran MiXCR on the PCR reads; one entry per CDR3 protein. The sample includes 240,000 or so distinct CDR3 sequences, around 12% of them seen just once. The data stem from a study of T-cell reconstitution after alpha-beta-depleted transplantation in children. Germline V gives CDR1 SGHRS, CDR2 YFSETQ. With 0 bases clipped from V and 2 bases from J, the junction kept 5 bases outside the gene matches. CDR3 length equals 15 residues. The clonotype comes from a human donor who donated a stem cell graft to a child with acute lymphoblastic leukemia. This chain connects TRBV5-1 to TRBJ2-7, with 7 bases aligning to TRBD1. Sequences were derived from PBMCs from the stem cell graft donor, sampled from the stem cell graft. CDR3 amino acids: CASSLGPGGPYEQYF. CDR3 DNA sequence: TGCGCCAGCAGCTTGGGACCAGGGGGACCCTACGAGCAGTACTTC.